What follows is one TCR beta chain and its context. At least ten counts were recorded for this clonotype. No antigen is known for it. Per-base qualities were not stored, and no clone one base away is much larger. As encoded in the germline V gene (reference sequence), CDR1 is SEHNR while CDR2 is FQNEAQ. V gives up 5 bases and J gives up 6 bases, and the segment between their germline ends measures 11 bases. Counted from cysteine to phenylalanine, this CDR3 has 13 amino acids. The entry retains the CDR3 DNA only, 39 bases that are in frame from base 1. The donors were under 40 Caucasian individuals from Russia, aged about 6 to 95 years, who were systemically healthy. Roughly 9.5 milliliters of peripheral blood were drawn from each donor into EDTA-treated Vacutainer tubes. PBMCs were isolated by Ficoll-Paque density-gradient centrifugation, with at least 6.5 million obtained per sample. Total RNA, at least 6 micrograms per sample, was extracted from PBMCs with Trizol reagent. For every donor, an aliquot of PBMCs went through flow cytometry to measure the percentages of naive CD45RAhigh/CD27high T cells.

This specimen comes from a study of blood T cells in healthy people across ages (dated by TCRdb to 2014 to 2015). General notes on the study: Template switching captured roughly one uniquely barcoded TCR beta cDNA molecule per two T cells in model experiments. Age-related changes in TCR beta repertoire diversity were measured in the study by deep sequencing normalized with unique cDNA molecular identifiers. The donors were split into four age groups: young (average around 15 years), middle-aged (39), aged (approximately 59) and long-lived (under 90). To avoid experimental bias, donors of different ages were distributed randomly across sequencing lanes. Using the same blood draw, the study looked at two additional independent replicas of 1 million unique cDNA reads for two donors, one aged 18 to 30 and the other aged 80 or older. Study-wide conclusions, independent of this receptor: A strong correlation was found between observed TCR beta diversity and the percentage of naive T cells measured by flow cytometry. Compared with the aged group, the long-lived group had more naive CD4+ T cells, fewer expanded clones and increased TCR diversity, suggesting age selection. Because donor CMV infection status was unknown, age-related changes in expanded clonotypes were potentially confounded. Bulk unsorted PBMC profiling prevented conclusive comparison of naive and antigen-experienced compartments. Total diversity estimates from one million sequenced T cells were considered lower bounds and underestimates. As age increased, observed TCR beta diversity per million T cells dropped in a roughly linear way, and a significant reduction was already evident by age about 40.

The receptor library was made with 5' RACE. For sequencing, an Illumina HiSeq 2500 was employed. A second PCR of roughly 7 to 12 cycles was run with a J-beta primer mix and a sample-barcoded 5' primer. Each TCR beta cDNA molecule received a unique molecular identifier from a template-switch 5' adaptor carrying 12 random nucleotides. Each sample yielded at least 2.5 million CDR3-containing paired-end reads. All of the RNA was converted into first-strand cDNA using the Mint cDNA synthesis kit, with a TRBC-specific oligonucleotide serving as the primer. After uracil-DNA glycosylase treatment, a first 18-cycle PCR used universal primers M1SS and BC2_uni_R on all cDNA. The published analysis was carried out like this. Each sample was normalized by randomly selecting 1 million high-quality reads, each carrying a distinct molecular identifier. Reads with shared molecular identifiers were discarded instead of being binned into consensus sequences. MiTCR, set to a Q25 quality threshold and the strictest error-elimination algorithm, was used for CDR3 identification, clonotype clustering and error correction. A nonparametric unseen species model with Euler transformation was used to estimate a lower bound on total TCR beta diversity. Through fastp at Q25 and MiXCR, TCRdb rebuilt clones from the public reads, retaining in-frame beta chains. Rows with a matching CDR3 protein are joined into one entry that keeps the most common DNA and genes. TCRdb's processing, not the study's, gives the V and J calls here. The sample yields roughly 680,000 distinct CDR3 sequences; 45% to 60% were counted once. The ten top clones hold approximately 13% of the sample.

The clonotype originates from a woman of 80 years or more in good health. The chain is made from TRBV7-9 and TRBJ2-1; matching of 5 bases hints at TRBD2 as the D gene. Source material: blood. The DNA sequence reads TGTGCCAGCAGCCCCGGACGGGGCAATGAGCAGTTCTTC. Translated, it reads CASSPGRGNEQFF.